The 8 T cell receptor beta chains below come from one sample, sequenced in a study of blood T cell repertoires in COVID-19. Generated by immunoSEQ multiplex PCR, the TCRdb table keeps only in-frame clones and is missing some. The sample holds roughly 140,000 clones, roughly four fifths seen once. Sequenced material: peripheral blood. The source is a woman over 75 in a cohort sampled during active or convalescent COVID-19.

V is TRBV7-9 and J is TRBJ2-4, with 10 positions matching TRBD2. V lost 4 bases to trimming and J lost 1 base; unmatched junction nucleotides: 1. The germline V gene encodes CDR1 SEHNR and CDR2 FQNEAQ (reference sequence). The CDR3 length is 15 residues. CDR3 sequence reads: CASSYSGGAKNIQYF. The CDR3, as DNA: TGTGCCAGCAGCTATAGCGGGGGGGCCAAAAACATTCAGTACTTC.

The genes are TRBV19 and TRBJ2-1, with 8 positions matching TRBD1. Germline trimming cut 6 bases from V and 0 bases from J; bases unmatched to any gene: 4. Per the germline V gene, CDR1 is LNHDA and CDR2 is SQIVND (reference sequence). The CDR3 has 15 residues. The DNA for the CDR3 is TGTGCCAGTAGCCGGGACAGGTCCTCCTACAATGAGCAGTTCTTC. Its translation: CASSRDRSSYNEQFF.

This clone was counted once. The chain employs TRBV6-2 or TRBV6-3 and TRBJ1-1; D unclear. The ends were cut back, 2 bases at V and 4 bases at J, with 20 bases in the middle. Per germline, CDR1 MNHEY and CDR2 SVGEGT. The length of the CDR3 is 17 residues. CDR3 nucleotide sequence: TGTGCCAGCAGTTACCAGGAGGTCCGATCGGCGAGCACTGAAGCTTTCTTT. Protein: CASSYQEVRSASTEAFF.

CDR3 sequence: CAISDGGRRRQETQYF. CDR3 DNA: TGTGCCATCAGTGATGGCGGAAGACGGAGACAAGAGACCCAGTACTTC. V is TRBV10-3 and J is TRBJ2-5; D remains ambiguous. The V end was cut by 3 bases, the J end by 2 bases, with 16 bases between. Germline loops: CDR1 ENHRY, CDR2 SYGVKD. This CDR3 has 16 residues.

The V and J genes are TRBV3-1 (or the pseudogene TRBV3-2) and TRBJ1-1; TRBD1 matches at 7 bases. Germline assignment: CDR1 LGHDT and CDR2 YNNKEL (reference sequence). This CDR3 comprises 13 residues. The ends lost 4 bases at V and 10 bases at J; junction bases unmatched: 9. For the CDR3, the DNA is TGTGCCAGCAGCCTGAAAGGGGGACAGAGAGCTTTCTTT. This gives the protein CASSLKGGQRAFF.

The chain links TRBV19 to TRBJ2-1; TRBD1 matches 9 bases. The junction had 11 bases not matched to a gene; V was cut back by 2 bases and J by 9 bases. The CDR3 is 16 residues long. Germline V gives CDR1 LNHDA, CDR2 SQIVND (reference sequence). CDR3 region: CASSITSQGARGEQFF. DNA of the CDR3: TGTGCCAGTAGTATAACCTCACAGGGGGCTAGGGGTGAGCAGTTCTTC.

The V call is TRBV3-1 (or the pseudogene TRBV3-2), the J call TRBJ2-7; D call uncertain. Deletions cut 1 base from V and 2 bases from J, with 12 bases between. Germline V CDR1 and CDR2: LGHDT, YNNKEL (reference sequence). The CDR3 is 15 amino acids. As DNA, the CDR3 is TGTGCCAGCAGCCAAGGTACCTCCCAGACCTACGAGCAGTACTTC. Its translation is CASSQGTSQTYEQYF.

This clone was counted once. The rearrangement links TRBV9 to TRBJ1-2, with a weak D call TRBD1 (5 bases). Germline V gene lookup returns CDR1 SGDLS and CDR2 YYNGEE. This CDR3 spans 14 amino acids. V gave up 4 bases and J gave up 4 bases, with 14 bases separating them. The CDR3, as DNA: TGTGCCAGCAGCAGGGGCGGTCTCGGCTATGGCTACACCTTC. This encodes CASSRGGLGYGYTF.